This record looks at one TCR beta chain sequence and its context. Its antigen is as yet unknown. Since it is a stray read in a library aimed at alpha chains, this beta chain has a size that is not meaningful. This sample is part of a study of spatial heterogeneity in lung cancer. Regarding the study as a whole: Within tumors, counts of expanded alpha and beta TCRs tracked tumor mutation counts.

Every molecule of TCR cDNA had its own unique molecular identifier. MiXCR, run by TCRdb on the 5' RACE reads, gives a single entry per CDR3 protein. The data hold under 8,000 distinct CDR3 sequences, with around 12% observed a single time. The time point denotes: sample taken at primary tumor resection. The source of this sequence is a male donor with early-stage non-small cell lung cancer. Sample: lung tumor tissue, taken at surgery.

The DNA of the CDR3 is TGTGCCACCACGGATAGCGGGGGGTCCGGGAATACGCAGTATTTT. Translation gives CATTDSGGSGNTQYF. The chain combines TRBV6-5 with TRBJ2-3; 10 nucleotides line up with TRBD2. Germline trimming cut 10 bases from V and 7 bases from J; bases unmatched to any gene: 14. The CDR3 loop spans 15 amino acids. The germline gives CDR1 MNHEY, CDR2 SVGAGI.